This entry describes one T cell receptor beta chain. In the original workflow: By means of reference gene primer amplification, nucleated cell counts were estimated. The table came from immunoSEQ multiplex PCR; TCRdb's copy has only in-frame clones and leaves some out. V, J and clone size were drawn from that table, and D and trimming were deduced from the DNA. The sample holds approximately 150,000 clones, around 90% seen once. The sample belongs to a study of blood T cell repertoires in COVID-19. Study-wide background: COVID-19 samples from acute and convalescent phases originated in the United States, Italy and Spain. T cells, B-cell-depleted T cells, or PBMCs provided the cDNA or gDNA that served as material.

The CDR3 spans 15 residues. V was clipped by 0 bases and J by 7 bases, with 13 bases between them. Per the germline V gene, CDR1 is SGDLS and CDR2 is YYNGEE. The clonotype comes from a woman aged 45-65 years with acute or convalescent COVID-19. The chain is built from TRBV9 and TRBJ2-2; no reliable D call. Sequenced: peripheral blood. The CDR3 nucleotides read TGTGCCAGCAGCGTAGGGTTGCTAAGATTCGGGGAGCTGTTTTTT. Its protein product is CASSVGLLRFGELFF.